These T cell receptor beta chains were read from a single sample in a study of shared clonotypes between healthy human individuals. TCRdb's copy holds only in-frame clones and misses some; the assay was immunoSEQ multiplex PCR. The sample holds about 380,000 clones, approximately 96% seen once. The sequenced sample was memory CD8+ T cells sorted from blood. Every receptor here comes from a man aged 25 to 40 in good health. Both conserved end residues are part of each CDR3. Each record gives: D gene, clone size, J gene, V gene, CDR3 DNA, CDR3 protein. A D gene is named only where the DNA matches it firmly. Clone size is given for some rows only: seen once, a few or many times, or a class if the clone is expanded.

NA NA TRBJ2-3 TRBV27 TGTGCCAGCAGTTTTGGGGCGGGGCTGCGCACAGATACGCAGTATTTT CASSFGAGLRTDTQYF
NA NA TRBJ1-5 TRBV18 TGTGCCAGCTCAGGGTCCTTAAGCAATCAGCCCCAGCATTTT CASSGSLSNQPQHF
TRBD1 NA TRBJ1-2 TRBV9 TGTGCCAGCAGCGCCCGCTTCGCCGGGACAGGGGACTATGGCTACACCTTC CASSARFAGTGDYGYTF
TRBD1 NA TRBJ1-6 TRBV5-1 TGCGCCAGCAGCACCGGGACAGGGGCGGTTTCCTATAATTCACCCCTCCACTTT CASSTGTGAVSYNSPLHF
NA NA TRBJ2-7 TRBV5-1 TGCGCCAGCAGCTTGGGTGCCTACGAGCAGTACTTC CASSLGAYEQYF
NA NA TRBJ1-1 TRBV6-6 TGTGCCAGCAGTTACGGGGGAAGAGCTGAAGCTTTCTTT CASSYGGRAEAFF
NA NA TRBJ1-3 TRBV7-7 TGTGCTAGCAGCCCAGGGGATGGAAACACCATATATTTT CASSPGDGNTIYF
NA NA TRBJ2-7 TRBV5-1 TGCGCCAGCAGCTTGGAATTTTCCGTTTGGGAAAGCTACGAGCAGTACTTC CASSLEFSVWESYEQYF
TRBD2 NA TRBJ2-5 TRBV2 TGTGCCAGCACCCTAGCGGGAGAAGAGACCCAGTACTTC CASTLAGEETQYF
TRBD2 NA TRBJ2-5 TRBV5-1 TGCGCCAGCAGTCATCTGGGGCTTCAGGGACTAGCGGAAGAGACCCAGTACTTC CASSHLGLQGLAEETQYF
TRBD2 once TRBJ2-7 TRBV7-9 TGTGCCAGCAGCTCCCCCTCTAGCGGGAGCCGGTACGAGCAGTACTTC CASSSPSSGSRYEQYF
TRBD2 NA TRBJ2-1 TRBV6-5 TGTGCCAGCAGCTCGACTAGCGGGAGCAATGAGCAGTTCTTC CASSSTSGSNEQFF
NA NA TRBJ2-3 TRBV7-8 TGTGCCAGCAGCCCCCGCGGCCTCCGGGAGTTCCCCACAGATACGCAGTATTTT CASSPRGLREFPTDTQYF
TRBD1 NA TRBJ2-7 TRBV13 TGTGCCAGCAGTTTATCCGACAGGGATACAGGAGAGCAGTACTTC CASSLSDRDTGEQYF
NA NA TRBJ2-7 TRBV15 TGTGCCACCGGCCATGGACGCCGCTACGAGCAGTACTTC CATGHGRRYEQYF
TRBD2 NA TRBJ2-7 TRBV2 TGTGCCAGCAGGACTAGCGGGAGCTCCTACGAGCAGTACTTC CASRTSGSSYEQYF
TRBD2 NA TRBJ2-1 TRBV30 TGTGCCTGGGGGAGACTAGCGGGCAATGAGCAGTTCTTC CAWGRLAGNEQFF
NA NA TRBJ2-7 TRBV6-1 TGTGCCAGCAGGTTAGCGCGGGCAGTTTCCTACGAGCAGTACTTC CASRLARAVSYEQYF
NA NA TRBJ2-4 TRBV5-6 TGTGCCAGCAGTGGGACCGTAGCCAAAAACATTCAGTACTTC CASSGTVAKNIQYF
NA NA TRBJ2-7 TRBV28 TGTGCCAGCAGGGAACGCGGGGACGAGCAGTACTTC CASRERGDEQYF
NA NA TRBJ1-4 TRBV4-1 TGCGCCAGCAGCCAAGAGGGGGCGCAGAATGAAAAACTGTTTTTT CASSQEGAQNEKLFF
NA NA TRBJ2-7 TRBV5-1 TGCGCCAGCAGCGTAGCCTTCGGGAGCTCCTACGAGCAGTACTTC CASSVAFGSSYEQYF
NA NA TRBJ1-4 TRBV4-2 TGTGCCAGCAGCCAAGAATCTACAGGGTCAACTAATGAAAAACTGTTTTTT CASSQESTGSTNEKLFF
TRBD1 NA TRBJ1-3 TRBV6-5 TGTGCCAGCAGTCGGGACAGCTCTGGAAACACCATATATTTT CASSRDSSGNTIYF
TRBD1 NA TRBJ2-7 TRBV18 TGTGCCAGCTCGCTCGGACAGGTCTCCTACGAGCAGTACTTC CASSLGQVSYEQYF
NA NA TRBJ2-1 TRBV6-1 TGTGCCAGCGGGCCTAGCACGTACAATGAGCAGTTCTTC CASGPSTYNEQFF
TRBD2 NA TRBJ2-5 TRBV4-1 TGCGCCAGCAGCCAAGCATCCGGACTAGCGGGGCGAGAGACCCAGTACTTC CASSQASGLAGRETQYF
TRBD1 NA TRBJ2-7 TRBV4-1 TGCGCCAGCAGCCAAGGAGGACAGGGCACTTCCTACGAGCAGTACTTC CASSQGGQGTSYEQYF
NA NA TRBJ2-1 TRBV4-1 TGCGCCAGCAGCCAAGATCAATGGATGACAGCCTACAATGAGCAGTTCTTC CASSQDQWMTAYNEQFF
NA NA TRBJ1-1 TRBV27 TGTGCCAGCAGCTACTACCCCCGCGGACCGGGGAACACTGAAGCTTTCTTT CASSYYPRGPGNTEAFF
NA NA TRBJ1-2 TRBV4-1 TGCGCCAGCAGCCAAGAAGTTGGCGTCCCTAACTATGGCTACACCTTC CASSQEVGVPNYGYTF
NA NA TRBJ2-5 TRBV21-1 TGTGCCAGCAGCAAAGGGACAGGGGTAGAGACCCAGTACTTC CASSKGTGVETQYF
NA NA TRBJ1-1 TRBV30 TGTGCCTTCCTCACTACTGGGAACACTGAAGCTTTCTTT CAFLTTGNTEAFF
TRBD2 NA TRBJ2-7 TRBV19 TGTGCCAGTAGCATTAGGGGTAGCGGGACCTACGAGCAGTACTTC CASSIRGSGTYEQYF
TRBD2 NA TRBJ2-3 TRBV5-4 TGTGCCAGCAGCTTGCCTAGCGGGACAGATACGCAGTATTTT CASSLPSGTDTQYF
NA NA TRBJ2-3 TRBV4-1 TGCGCCAGCAGCCAAGAATCGCTAGCGCCTAGCACAGATACGCAGTATTTT CASSQESLAPSTDTQYF
NA NA TRBJ2-5 TRBV29-1 TGCAGCGTTGAGGAAGGTTGGGTGGCCCTAAAGTACTTC CSVEEGWVALKYF
NA NA TRBJ2-5 TRBV5-1 TGCGCCAGCAGCTGGGGTTACGAGACCCAGTACTTC CASSWGYETQYF
NA NA TRBJ2-7 TRBV10-3 TGTGCCATCAGTGATACTCTGGGGAGCAGCTCCTACGAGCAGTACTTC CAISDTLGSSSYEQYF
NA NA TRBJ2-5 TRBV6-1 TGTGCCAGCAGCGCCGGGCCACAAGAGACCCAGTACTTC CASSAGPQETQYF